This T cell receptor beta chain emerged from a study of T cell responses to AZD1222 COVID-19 vaccine (dated by TCRdb to about 2021). At the level of the whole study: AZD1222 recipients given second doses at about 4 weeks or at about 12 weeks were pooled, since spike-specific TCR depth and breadth were not found to differ between the two schedules. Trial participants were enrolled into age subgroups of 18-55, 56-69 and 70-plus years, which contained approximately 150, 28 and 58 TCR-sequenced participants, respectively. TCR sequencing covered 230 or so trial participants: roughly 200 given two doses of AZD1222 and around 26 given two doses of MenACWY control vaccine. Overall results and qualifications from the work: Reportedly, almost half of the unique spike-specific TCRs recognized epitopes lying outside the regions that are mutated in the B.1.351 and B.1.1.7 variants. A significant rise in spike-specific TCR breadth and depth was observed after two AZD1222 doses relative to day 0 and relative to MenACWY recipients. Because no day 14 peak-response samples were available, repertoires were characterized only after the peak T cell response. Participants were mostly white British, with more females than males. The authors suggested clonal diversity may have been underestimated. In the small 56-69-year group, the increase in depth fell short of significance, most likely because of low power. Vaccine-associated CD4 TCRs spanned the whole spike protein, with dominant responses in regions 160-218 and 743-854. Conclusions about previously exposed vaccinees are limited, since just 5 to 7 AZD1222 recipients were seropositive for SARS-CoV-2 at baseline.

Its CDR3 holds 10 amino acids, cysteine through phenylalanine. Only the CDR3 part of the read is kept: 30 bases, read in frame from the first base. Based on the germline V gene (reference sequence), the CDR1 and CDR2 sequences are MNHEY and SMNVEV. The V and J ends are trimmed by 4 bases and 2 bases, leaving 0 bases between them. This specimen's time point label, per the study, means: baseline before first vaccination. Samples from vaccinated people were obtained from the UK trials COV001 and COV002, which included a single-blind randomized controlled phase 2/3 trial of AZD1222 (ChAdOx1 nCoV-19) in healthy adults. Trial participant PBMC samples were collected at day 0 and day 28 after the second dose for TCRbeta chain sequencing. As regards this clone: The specificity of this receptor is unknown. Base-call qualities are not available, and no considerably larger clone is one nucleotide away.

The CDR3 regions of human TCRbeta chains were analyzed by immunosequencing. The original pipeline was this. Repertoire TCRs were matched against a reference library of SARS-CoV-2-specific TCRs generated with the MIRA antigen-specificity platform. Breadth was defined as the fraction of unique TCRs that were SARS-CoV-2-associated. Depth was defined as the fraction of total T cells that were SARS-CoV-2-associated. Using the MIRA data, every spike-specific TCR was mapped to the spike region that the TCR reacted to and assigned to either a CD4 or a CD8 class. Log10-transformed breadth and depth values were compared by one-way ANOVA with Sidak's multiple comparisons tests. The clones in this table, taken by TCRdb from immuneACCESS, are in-frame only. Not every clone is retained; where verified, under half of the shortfall comes from an unresolved V gene, and the cause of the rest is unknown. The V and J calls and clone size come from that table; D and trimming were worked out from the DNA. Recorded for this sample are about 22,000 clones; about 80% of them occurred a single time. Clones ranked in the top ten supply around 46% of the sample.

The origin of this receptor is an adult in good health. The receptor chain draws on TRBV27 and TRBJ2-7; confidence is insufficient to name the D gene. The input for sequencing was peripheral blood, taken on day 0 of AZD1222 vaccination. The nucleotide sequence is given as TGTGCCAGCAGTTCCTACGAGCAGTACTTC. Its protein reads: CASSSYEQYF.